The present T cell receptor beta chain was sequenced within a study of cytomegalovirus exposure and HLA in healthy donors. The PCR had 60 Vbeta and 13 Jbeta primers. The repertoire was sequenced with immunoSEQ multiplex PCR; TCRdb's copy has only in-frame clones and lacks some. The repertoire holds about 82,000 clones, 63% seen once, with over 12% in the top ten. On this clone itself: No antigen is known for it.

Germline V gives CDR1 LNHDA, CDR2 SQIVND (reference sequence). This CDR3 contains 14 residues. Between the trimmed V and J ends, which lost 5 bases and 6 bases, there was a span of 13 bases. Study observations and caveats: The study dropped some indistinguishable V segments, TRBV6-2 and TRBV6-3 among them. A later analysis associated around 17,000 TCR beta sequences with HLA alleles at a 0.05 false discovery rate.

Source material: PBMCs. The V and J genes are TRBV19 and TRBJ1-4; D might be TRBD1 (5 bases). The TCR was taken from a woman aged 40 to 50 in good health and CMV-seropositive. In DNA form, the CDR3 reads TGTGCCAGTAGTCGGGGGGTTGGGGATGAAAAACTGTTTTTT. Amino acid sequence: CASSRGVGDEKLFF.